This T cell receptor beta chain was documented in a study of post-analysis software for immune sequencing data. Notes on the study in general: Analysis by F measure revealed that same-batch samples clustered strongly together. Four or five TRBV segments occurring more often in patients than controls included TRBV5-6, TRBV5-1 and TRBV20-1. Multiple sclerosis patients had significantly lower normalized Chao1 diversity than controls.

This clonotype was found a few times. Antigen unknown. Unique molecular identifiers were built into the TCR beta cDNA libraries. TCRdb re-analysed the PCR reads in MiXCR, keeping a single row per CDR3 protein. Of around 500,000 distinct CDR3 sequences in the sample, around a third are singletons; the top ten hold about 6%. Germline V lookup: CDR1 MDHEN, CDR2 SYDVKM. The CDR3 has 13 amino acids. V dropped 6 bases and J dropped 5; count of bases not matched to a gene: 6. This rearrangement joins TRBV28 to TRBJ1-2; 7 nucleotides align to TRBD1. This clonotype was obtained from a girl aged 2-17 years with multiple sclerosis. Material for sequencing was blood. The CDR3 region has the DNA TGTGCCAGCAGCACAGGGGACCTATATGGCTACACCTTC. Translating gives CASSTGDLYGYTF.